This T cell receptor beta chain was identified in a study of T cell responses to AZD1222 COVID-19 vaccine. In the case of this clone: Its antigen is not identified.

Repertoires were generated with immunoSEQ multiplex PCR, while TCRdb's copy carries only in-frame clones and drops some. This sample has 95,000 to 110,000 clones, with about 91% found just once. CDR1 and CDR2 from the germline V gene are KGHSH and LQKENI. Trimming removed 4 bases from V and 1 base from J; junction bases left unmatched: 1. CDR3 length: 14 residues. Study-level results: Most donors were white British, females outnumbered males, and clonal diversity was possibly underestimated. Receipt of two AZD1222 doses was followed by a rise in Spike-specific TCR breadth and depth. Along spike, vaccine-associated CD4 TCRs were found throughout, with dominance at 160-218 and 743-854.

The chain has TRBV18 and TRBJ1-1; 9 bases are a match to TRBD1. Sequenced here: peripheral blood, sampled on day 0 of AZD1222 vaccination. This TCR was recovered from an adult in good health. The CDR3 nucleotides read TGTGCCAGCTCACAGACAGGGGGGAACACTGAAGCTTTCTTT. Its protein is CASSQTGGNTEAFF.